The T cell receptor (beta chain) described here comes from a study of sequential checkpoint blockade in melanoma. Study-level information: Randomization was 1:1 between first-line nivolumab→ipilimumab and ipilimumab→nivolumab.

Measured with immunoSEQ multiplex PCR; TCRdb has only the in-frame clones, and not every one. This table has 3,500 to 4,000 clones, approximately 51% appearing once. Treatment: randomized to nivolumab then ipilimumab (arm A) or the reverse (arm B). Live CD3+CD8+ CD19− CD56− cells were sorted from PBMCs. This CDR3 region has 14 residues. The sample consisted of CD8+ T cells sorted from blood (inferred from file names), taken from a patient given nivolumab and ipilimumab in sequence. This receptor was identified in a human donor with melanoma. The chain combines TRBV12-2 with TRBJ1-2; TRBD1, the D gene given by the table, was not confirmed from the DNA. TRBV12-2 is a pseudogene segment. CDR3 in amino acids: CASRLEFGGWGYTF. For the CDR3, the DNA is TGTGCAAGTCGCTTAGAGTTTGGGGGCTGGGGCTACACCTTC.